A selection of T cell receptor beta chains follows, all from one sample in a study of neurological immune-mediated disorders. TCRdb recomputed calls from the 5' RACE reads with MiXCR, one row per CDR3 protein. Of 100,000 or so distinct CDR3 sequences listed, 3% to 4% are singletons. The source material was PBMCs. The receptors come from a woman between 18 and 30 years old with multiple sclerosis. The CDR3 runs from the conserved cysteine through the conserved F or W. The D gene is left open where the match is weak. Only part of the rows carry a size: once, few, many, or a class if the clone is expanded.

V	size	J	D	CDR3	DNA
TRBV5-1	many	TRBJ2-3	TRBD2	CASSRDYLTDTQYF	TGCGCCAGCAGCCGGGACTATCTCACAGATACGCAGTATTTT
TRBV2	many	TRBJ2-3	TRBD2	CASRDPGLAGNTDTQYF	TGTGCCAGCAGAGATCCGGGACTAGCGGGAAATACAGATACGCAGTATTTT
TRBV20-1	many	TRBJ1-5	TRBD1	CSAIWTGGSVNQPQHF	TGCAGTGCTATATGGACAGGGGGATCAGTCAATCAGCCCCAGCATTTT
TRBV4-1	many	TRBJ1-1	TRBD1	CASRHTRDRGREMAEAFF	TGCGCCAGCAGACATACAAGGGACAGGGGGCGCGAGATGGCTGAAGCTTTCTTT
TRBV10-3	many	TRBJ2-7	TRBD1	CAAQPTGQTYEQYF	TGTGCCGCCCAACCCACGGGACAGACCTACGAGCAGTACTTC
TRBV20-1	many	TRBJ1-2	-	CSAIVQGYGYTF	TGCAGTGCTATCGTCCAGGGCTATGGCTACACCTTC
TRBV20-1	many	TRBJ2-7	TRBD2	CSTFRGGLATYEQYF	TGCAGCACATTTAGGGGAGGACTAGCGACCTACGAGCAGTACTTC
TRBV15	-	TRBJ1-2	-	CATSSSRGHYGYTF	TGTGCCACCAGCAGTTCCCGTGGACATTATGGCTACACCTTC
TRBV27	many	TRBJ2-1	TRBD2	CASSGGGLDNEQFF	TGTGCCAGCAGTGGGGGGGGACTGGACAATGAGCAGTTCTTC
TRBV10-2	many	TRBJ2-7	-	CASGSGTSYEQYF	TGCGCCAGCGGGTCAGGGACTTCCTACGAGCAGTACTTC
TRBV12-3/TRBV12-4	many	TRBJ1-2	TRBD1	CASSQGASYTF	TGTGCCAGCAGCCAGGGGGCCAGCTACACCTTC
TRBV5-1	many	TRBJ1-1	-	CASSSGNRQENTEAFF	TGCGCCAGCAGCTCCGGGAACCGACAGGAAAACACTGAAGCTTTCTTT
TRBV5-1	many	TRBJ1-5	TRBD1	CASSQGGGNQPQHF	TGCGCCAGCAGCCAGGGGGGTGGCAATCAGCCCCAGCATTTT
TRBV5-8	-	TRBJ2-5	-	CASSLGMVQQETQYF	TGTGCCAGCAGCTTGGGGATGGTCCAGCAAGAGACCCAGTACTTC
TRBV5-6	many	TRBJ1-1	-	CASSLGPLYTEAFF	TGTGCCAGCAGCTTGGGACCGCTATACACTGAAGCTTTCTTT
TRBV7-6	many	TRBJ2-1	-	CASSSARSEQFF	TGTGCCAGCAGCTCGGCGAGGAGTGAGCAGTTCTTC
TRBV5-1	many	TRBJ1-1	-	CASSLAGQSRAFF	TGCGCCAGCAGCTTGGCCGGACAGTCACGGGCTTTCTTT
TRBV20-1	few	TRBJ2-2	-	CSASSTGRGGELFF	TGCAGTGCTAGCTCGACAGGGAGGGGCGGGGAGCTGTTTTTT
TRBV7-7	many	TRBJ2-1	TRBD2	CASSLFREGNNEQFF	TGTGCCAGCAGCTTATTCCGGGAGGGCAACAATGAGCAGTTCTTC
TRBV5-5	many	TRBJ1-3	-	CASSFGIQDFGNTIYF	TGTGCCAGCAGCTTCGGCATTCAAGACTTTGGAAACACCATATATTTT
TRBV7-9	many	TRBJ1-2	TRBD1	CASSPGTGGNYGYTF	TGTGCCAGCAGCCCCGGGACAGGGGGGAACTATGGCTACACCTTC
TRBV10-3	many	TRBJ2-5	TRBD2	CAITAGGSQETQYF	TGTGCCATCACAGCGGGGGGCTCTCAAGAGACCCAGTACTTC
TRBV5-1	many	TRBJ2-5	-	CASRLQEQETQYF	TGCGCCTCACGACTACAGGAACAAGAGACCCAGTACTTC
TRBV18	many	TRBJ2-6	-	CASSRGSSGANVLTF	TGTGCCAGCTCACGTGGTAGCTCTGGGGCCAACGTCCTGACTTTC
TRBV4-1	many	TRBJ1-1	-	CASSQLGLRTREAFF	TGCGCCAGCAGCCAACTGGGCTTAAGGACGCGAGAAGCTTTCTTT
TRBV7-2	many	TRBJ1-2	TRBD1	CASSPNVRDSDSYGYTF	TGTGCCAGCAGCCCAAATGTCAGGGACAGCGATTCATATGGCTACACCTTC
TRBV12-3/TRBV12-4	many	TRBJ2-7	-	CASAGLYEQYF	TGTGCCAGCGCAGGGTTATACGAGCAGTACTTC
TRBV7-2	few	TRBJ2-3	-	CASTPFTDTQYF	TGTGCCAGCACCCCGTTTACAGATACGCAGTATTTT
TRBV10-3	many	TRBJ2-1	-	CAIRDAGWNEQFF	TGTGCCATCAGGGACGCGGGTTGGAATGAGCAGTTCTTC
TRBV9	many	TRBJ1-2	-	CASTQTDFDGYTF	TGTGCCAGCACCCAGACAGATTTTGATGGCTACACCTTC
TRBV5-1	many	TRBJ2-5	TRBD2	CASSLAGASGETQYF	TGCGCCAGCAGCTTGGCCGGGGCTAGCGGAGAGACCCAGTACTTC
TRBV5-1	many	TRBJ2-3	TRBD2	CASSLDTAGNTDTQYF	TGCGCCAGCAGCTTGGATACAGCGGGGAACACAGATACGCAGTATTTT
TRBV7-9	-	TRBJ2-7	TRBD1	CASSGGQAFHEQYF	TGTGCCAGCAGCGGGGGACAGGCTTTCCACGAGCAGTACTTC
TRBV7-9	many	TRBJ2-3	-	CASSQNLIPADTQYF	TGTGCCAGCAGCCAAAACCTTATTCCCGCAGATACGCAGTATTTT
TRBV5-6	many	TRBJ2-2	TRBD2	CASSLGRAGVKTGELFF	TGTGCCAGCAGCTTGGGGCGAGCGGGAGTCAAAACCGGGGAGCTGTTTTTT
TRBV6-5	many	TRBJ1-4	-	CASSYNQRAEKLFF	TGTGCCAGCAGTTACAACCAGAGGGCTGAAAAACTGTTTTTT
TRBV7-2	many	TRBJ2-1	TRBD2	CASSLAGGGRAYNEQFF	TGTGCCAGCAGCTTAGCGGGTGGCGGGAGGGCTTACAATGAGCAGTTCTTC
TRBV10-3	many	TRBJ1-6	-	CAIRERMGTPTNSPLHF	TGTGCCATAAGGGAGCGAATGGGAACCCCAACCAATTCACCCCTCCACTTT
TRBV5-1	many	TRBJ2-2	TRBD2	CASSRTSGGANTGELFF	TGCGCCAGCAGCCGGACTAGCGGGGGGGCAAACACCGGGGAGCTGTTTTTT
TRBV7-9	many	TRBJ2-7	TRBD2	CASSSQRGSLSYEQYF	TGTGCCAGCAGCTCCCAGCGGGGGTCTCTCTCCTACGAGCAGTACTTC
TRBV5-1	many	TRBJ2-1	-	CASSLSVSDSSYNEQFF	TGCGCCAGCAGCTTGTCAGTCTCCGATAGCTCCTACAATGAGCAGTTCTTC
TRBV10-3	many	TRBJ2-7	-	CAISQGGDGSYEQYF	TGTGCCATCAGTCAAGGGGGGGACGGTTCCTACGAGCAGTACTTC
TRBV20-1	many	TRBJ1-5	-	CSARDINQPQHF	TGCAGTGCAAGGGACATCAATCAGCCCCAGCATTTT
TRBV20-1	many	TRBJ1-2	TRBD1	CSARDFRQGSGYTF	TGCAGTGCTAGAGATTTCCGACAGGGGAGCGGCTACACCTTC
TRBV20-1	many	TRBJ1-1	-	CSARTTVNTEAFF	TGCAGTGCTAGAACGACTGTGAACACTGAAGCTTTCTTT
TRBV6-6	many	TRBJ2-2	-	CASSSVRVRTNTGELFF	TGTGCCAGCAGTTCCGTCAGGGTGAGAACGAACACCGGGGAGCTGTTTTTT
TRBV12-3/TRBV12-4	many	TRBJ2-5	TRBD2	CASSSRGGGETQYF	TGTGCCAGCAGCTCCCGGGGGGGAGGGGAGACCCAGTACTTC
TRBV27	many	TRBJ2-7	TRBD1	CASSFWTGPYEQYF	TGTGCCAGCAGTTTCTGGACAGGACCTTACGAGCAGTACTTC
TRBV3-1	many	TRBJ2-2	-	CASSQGSGEAGELFF	TGTGCCAGCAGCCAAGGAAGCGGCGAGGCTGGGGAGCTGTTTTTT
TRBV7-2	many	TRBJ2-5	-	CASSLEEGQRIEETQYF	TGTGCCAGCAGCTTAGAGGAGGGACAGAGGATAGAAGAGACCCAGTACTTC
TRBV15	many	TRBJ1-1	-	CATSQGPTTEAFF	TGTGCCACCAGTCAGGGGCCAACCACTGAAGCTTTCTTT